These T cell receptor beta chains were read from a single sample in a study of post-analysis software for immune sequencing data. TCRdb ran MiXCR on the PCR reads and lists one entry per CDR3 protein. Seen here are about 260,000 distinct CDR3 sequences, just over 35% observed once, and the top ten hold around 5%. Sequencing was carried out using blood. The receptors shown here come from a girl between 10 and 17 years old with multiple sclerosis. Both conserved end residues are part of each CDR3. The D gene is left open where the match is weak. Clone size appears in some rows only: once, few, many, or a class for an expanded clone.

- | TRBD1 | TRBJ2-1 | TRBV7-2 | TGTGCCGGCAGTGACGACAGGGGTGGGTACAATGAGCAGTTCTTC | CAGSDDRGGYNEQFF
- | - | TRBJ2-1 | TRBV2 | TGTGCCAGCAGTGATTGGGGATTCAACAATGAGCAGTTCTTC | CASSDWGFNNEQFF
many | TRBD2 | TRBJ2-3 | TRBV7-2 | TGTGCCAGCAGCCATGACAGCGGGAGAACAGATACGCAGTATTTT | CASSHDSGRTDTQYF
once | - | TRBJ2-2 | TRBV2 | TGTGCCAGCAGTGAAAGCCCAAAGAACACCGGGGAGCTGTTTTTT | CASSESPKNTGELFF
many | TRBD1 | TRBJ2-5 | TRBV28 | TGTGCCAGCAGTTTATTCGCGGCAGGGGGTCGGAGGGAGACCCAGTACTTC | CASSLFAAGGRRETQYF
many | - | TRBJ2-1 | TRBV14 | TGTGCCAGCAGCCAAGCGGCAGCTACCGAGCAGTTCTTC | CASSQAAATEQFF
many | - | TRBJ1-1 | TRBV5-1 | TGCGCCAGCAGACTAACCACAGGGTCGAGCACTGAAGCTTTCTTT | CASRLTTGSSTEAFF
many | - | TRBJ1-5 | TRBV12-3/TRBV12-4 | TGTGCCAGCATCCACTCCGGGGCGGCGAATCAGCCCCAGCATTTT | CASIHSGAANQPQHF
- | - | TRBJ2-3 | TRBV12-3/TRBV12-4 | TGTGCCAGCAGTCCGGGACTGCCCACAGATGCGCAGTATTTT | CASSPGLPTDAQYF
- | TRBD1 | TRBJ2-3 | TRBV20-1 | TGCAGTGCCCAACCGACAGGGGCTACGCAGTATTTT | CSAQPTGATQYF
many | TRBD2 | TRBJ2-1 | TRBV5-1 | TGCGCCAGCAGCTTGTTATTGCCCAGCGGGGGGTCCTACAATGAGCAGTTCTTC | CASSLLLPSGGSYNEQFF
- | - | TRBJ2-5 | TRBV7-2 | TGTGCCAGCAGCCCCTCGAGGGCTAGCGCCGGGGAGACCCAGTACTTC | CASSPSRASAGETQYF
few | TRBD1 | TRBJ2-2 | TRBV10-1 | TGCGCCAGCAGTGAGGAACAGGGGGGATACACCGGGGAGCTGTTTTTT | CASSEEQGGYTGELFF
many | - | TRBJ2-3 | TRBV5-1 | TGCGCCAGCAGCCCGGAGGATGTTATAGCGTTTACGCAGTATTTT | CASSPEDVIAFTQYF